These 27 T cell receptor beta chains share one sample of origin, sequenced in a study of T cell repertoires in cytomegalovirus infection. TCRdb re-derived calls from the reads in MiXCR, one entry per CDR3 protein. The data show more than 650,000 distinct CDR3 sequences, roughly 35% seen once. Source material: PBMCs. All receptors derive from a human donor in good health (CMV status not recorded). Some clones in this sample may be carry-over from other donors' samples.

This sequence joins TRBV3-1 and TRBJ1-2; tentatively, D is TRBD1 (5 bases). V was pared by 1 base and J by 10 bases, with 16 bases between. CDR1 and CDR2 (germline): LGHDT, YNNKEL (reference sequence). The CDR3 is 14 residues long. This CDR3 reads CASSQGFPTANYTF. The CDR3 DNA reads as TGTGCCAGCAGCCAAGGTTTCCCGACAGCCAACTACACCTTC.

Concerning this clonotype itself: A much larger clone differs from this one at a single base, so this may be a read error. CDR3 protein: CASSFREGSSVEAFF. DNA for the CDR3: TGTGCCAGCAGCTTTCGAGAGGGTAGCTCGGTTGAAGCTTTCTTT. V is TRBV7-2 and J is TRBJ1-1; D gene ambiguous. Germline CDR1 and CDR2: SGHTA and FQGNSA. The CDR3 consists of 15 residues. Trimming left V 3 bases short and J 7 bases short, with 18 bases between.

This clonotype was picked up a small number of times. The V gene is TRBV28, the J gene TRBJ2-7, with D perhaps assigned TRBD1 or TRBD2 (5 bases each). With 3 bases removed from V and 5 bases from J, the gap between germline ends came to 14 bases. The CDR3 is 14 residues long. Germline V gene sequence: CDR1 MDHEN, CDR2 SYDVKM. For the CDR3, the DNA is TGTGCCAGCAGTTTCAGATCAGGGAGTCACGAGCAGTACTTC. This encodes CASSFRSGSHEQYF.

The rearrangement joins TRBV29-1 to TRBJ2-5, with 7 bases fitting TRBD1. Germline V gene sequence: CDR1 SQVTM, CDR2 ANQGSEA. The CDR3 runs to 14 residues. V gave up 4 bases and J gave up 5 bases; unmatched junction bases: 10. The DNA for the CDR3 is TGCAGCGTTGGTCAAGGGGGCCCCCGGGAGACCCAGTACTTC. Encoded protein: CSVGQGGPRETQYF.

This clonotype was picked up one time. This chain links TRBV28 with TRBJ2-7; D gene uncertain. From germline, CDR1 is MDHEN and CDR2 SYDVKM. V was clipped by 5 bases and J by 3 bases, with 17 bases between them. The CDR3 is 15 residues long. In nucleotides, the CDR3 is TGTGCCAGCAGTCCTCCCTACCCGGAATTCTACGAGCAGTACTTC. Translating it yields CASSPPYPEFYEQYF.

This chain joins TRBV12-3 or TRBV12-4 and TRBJ2-6; D gene ambiguous. CDR3 length: 17 residues. The germline V and J ends were trimmed by 6 bases and 0 bases, with 15 bases remaining between them. The CDR3 DNA reads as TGTGCCAGCAGCGTCGGGTCCTTCGTCTCTGGGGCCAACGTCCTGACTTTC. Protein: CASSVGSFVSGANVLTF.

This clonotype was detected only a few times. This chain uses TRBV12-3 or TRBV12-4 with TRBJ2-5, with 8 bases aligning to TRBD2. The CDR3 contains 15 residues. Trimming cost V 3 bases and J 5 bases; bases outside gene matches: 8. The CDR3 here is CASSFPGTSGETQYF. The CDR3 DNA follows: TGTGCCAGCAGTTTCCCTGGGACTAGTGGGGAGACCCAGTACTTC.

The V call is TRBV7-6, the J call TRBJ2-1, with 9 positions matching TRBD1. The germline CDR1 and CDR2 sequences are SGHVS and FNYEAQ. The CDR3 covers 16 residues. Losses at the gene ends were 1 base for V and 2 bases for J; bases not matched to a gene: 3. The CDR3, as DNA: TGTGCCAGCAGCTTAGGGGGACAGGGAACCTACAATGAGCAGTTCTTC. Translation: CASSLGGQGTYNEQFF.

As regards this clonotype: The conserved phenylalanine or tryptophan normally closing the CDR3 is absent here, so this likely arose from a read error. The rearrangement uses TRBV12-3 or TRBV12-4 and TRBJ1-3; D is unresolved. The CDR3 has 15 amino acids. V was clipped by 3 bases and J by 4 bases, with 13 bases between them. The CDR3 is CASSLREALGNTIYL. DNA of the CDR3: TGTGCCAGCAGTTTGAGGGAGGCTTTAGGAAACACCATATATCTT.

The chain is built from TRBV28 and TRBJ1-5; D is unresolved. The CDR3 covers 15 residues. V gave up 4 bases and J gave up 2 bases, with 12 bases separating them. CDR1 is MDHEN and CDR2 is SYDVKM in the germline V gene. CDR3 in amino acids: CASSWTPAGNQPQHF. CDR3 DNA sequence: TGTGCCAGCAGTTGGACGCCGGCGGGCAATCAGCCCCAGCATTTT.

The chain is built from TRBV20-1 and TRBJ2-3; unclear D gene. The length of the CDR3 is 12 residues. V lost 5 bases and J 3 bases, leaving 9 bases between the germline ends. Germline V gives CDR1 DFQATT, CDR2 SNEGSKA (reference sequence). The CDR3 nucleotides are TGCAGTGCTCCCCGAGAGACAGATACGCAGTATTTT. Translating it yields CSAPRETDTQYF.

In this sample, this clonotype turned up once. A read error is likely, as this CDR3 ends without the conserved phenylalanine or tryptophan. The DNA is left out, because the CDR3 cannot be placed on it with certainty; the CDR3 is given as TCRdb lists it. The chain links TRBV19 to TRBJ2-1; whether TRBD2, the table's D call, matches the DNA was not checked. Germline CDR1 is LNHDA and CDR2 is SQIVND (reference sequence). The CDR3 contains 17 residues when both ends are counted. CDR3: CASSRLAGGTAYNEQLL.

The chain joins TRBV9 to TRBJ2-7; a weak D match, TRBD2 (5 bases). The CDR3 totals 17 residues. Germline CDR1 SGDLS, CDR2 YYNGEE. Trimming left V 0 bases short and J 2 bases short, with 18 bases between. The CDR3 is CASSVGHEGHLTYEQYF. CDR3 in DNA: TGTGCCAGCAGCGTAGGACACGAGGGTCACCTTACCTACGAGCAGTACTTC.

A remark on this clonotype: One end of the junction varies from germline; a read error may be responsible. The genes are TRBV6-2 or TRBV6-3 and TRBJ2-2, with 9 bases fitting TRBD2. The length of the CDR3 is 16 residues. CDR1 MNHEY and CDR2 SVGEGT come from the germline V gene. CDR3 DNA sequence: TGTGCCAGCAGGACACCTGCGGGAGGGAACACCGTGGAGCTGTTTTTT. Translating it yields CASRTPAGGNTVELFF.

The CDR3 is CASREGSPYGYTF. The CDR3, as DNA: TGCGCCAGCAGGGAAGGGTCCCCCTATGGCTACACCTTC. The chain combines TRBV4-1 with TRBJ1-2; D is undetermined. Germline CDR1 MGHRA, CDR2 YSYEKL. The V end lost 6 bases, the J end lost 4 bases, and 12 bases lay between the germline ends. The CDR3 consists of 13 residues.

There are a few counts of this clonotype. The V call is TRBV6-6, the J call TRBJ2-1; D gene ambiguous. CDR1 is MNHNY and CDR2 is SVGAGI in the germline V gene (reference sequence). V lost 0 bases to trimming and J lost 9 bases, with 9 bases between them. The CDR3 length is 13 residues. The CDR3 here is CASSYSRRSEQFF. As DNA, the CDR3 is TGTGCCAGCAGTTACTCGCGTCGTAGTGAGCAGTTCTTC.

This clonotype was seen repeatedly, ten times or more. The V call is TRBV7-8, the J call TRBJ1-5; the D gene is possibly TRBD1 (6 bases). CDR3 size: 16 residues. V shed 1 base and J shed 0 bases, with 10 bases lying between them. The V gene's germline CDR1 is SGHVS and CDR2 FQNEAQ. The CDR3 DNA reads TGTGCCAGCAGCTTAGGATACAGGGATAGCAATCAGCCCCAGCATTTT. Protein: CASSLGYRDSNQPQHF.

This clonotype was observed a handful of times. The chain links TRBV20-1 to TRBJ2-3; D is undetermined. The CDR3 runs 15 residues. Germline-derived CDR1 and CDR2 are DFQATT and SNEGSKA (reference sequence). V lost 1 base, J lost 0 bases, and 11 bases lay in between. The CDR3 is CSARAVAPSTDTQYF. The CDR3 region has the DNA TGCAGTGCTAGAGCTGTAGCACCGAGCACAGATACGCAGTATTTT.

This clonotype was observed a few times. The chain recombines TRBV6-5 with TRBJ1-3; TRBD1 aligns across 8 bases. CDR1 is MNHEY, CDR2 SVGAGI, per germline. V lost 2 bases to trimming and J lost 3 bases; unmatched junction nucleotides: 15. The CDR3 length is 19 residues. This chain's CDR3 is CASSYRGDRGFTNGNTIYF. The CDR3 DNA is TGTGCCAGCAGTTACCGGGGAGACAGGGGCTTTACGAATGGAAACACCATATATTTT.

This clonotype was seen only a few times. The V and J genes are TRBV4-1 and TRBJ1-5, with 7 positions matching TRBD1. V lost 0 bases and J lost 7; bases outside the gene matches: 12. From germline, CDR1 is MGHRA and CDR2 YSYEKL. The CDR3 runs to 17 residues. CDR3 sequence reads: CASSQDRGEGARQPQHF. The CDR3 DNA sequence: TGCGCCAGCAGCCAAGATAGGGGGGAGGGGGCGAGGCAGCCCCAGCATTTT.

The rearrangement uses TRBV28 and TRBJ2-7; D may be TRBD2 (5 bases). This CDR3 comprises 14 residues. CDR1 is MDHEN, CDR2 SYDVKM, per germline. The V and J ends lost 3 bases and 4 bases respectively, with 13 bases between them. In DNA, the CDR3 is TGTGCCAGCAGTTTTGACCCCCGGGATTACGAGCAGTACTTC. Translation gives CASSFDPRDYEQYF.

This clonotype was found a few times. The rearrangement joins TRBV7-2 to TRBJ2-5; D remains ambiguous. This CDR3 contains 14 residues. Trimming stripped 1 base from V and 6 bases from J, with 12 bases between. Per germline, CDR1 SGHTA and CDR2 FQGNSA. The CDR3 reads CASSLVLRSQTQYF. The CDR3 DNA is TGTGCCAGCAGCTTAGTCCTGCGATCACAGACCCAGTACTTC.

The chain carries TRBV3-1 and TRBJ2-7, with D unclear. Germline-derived CDR1 and CDR2 are LGHDT and YNNKEL (reference sequence). With 2 bases removed from V and 4 bases from J, the gap between germline ends came to 6 bases. The CDR3 covers 12 residues. The CDR3 sequence: CASSQSAYEQYF. The CDR3 bases are TGTGCCAGCAGCCAATCCGCGTACGAGCAGTACTTC.

The chain links TRBV5-6 to TRBJ2-2; D assignment may be TRBD1 or TRBD2 (5 bases each). CDR1 and CDR2 from the germline V gene are SGHDT and YYEEEE. This CDR3 has 17 residues. The V end was cut by 0 bases, the J end by 1 base, with 13 bases between. CDR3 region: CASSLGWDPRNTGELFF. As DNA, the CDR3 is TGTGCCAGCAGCTTGGGATGGGACCCGCGGAACACCGGGGAGCTGTTTTTT.

This chain uses TRBV2 with TRBJ2-3, with D perhaps matching TRBD2 (5 bases). CDR1 SNHLY and CDR2 FYNNEI come from the germline V gene. Trimming shortened V by 11 bases and J by 6 bases, and 24 bases separated the two germline ends. The CDR3 has 15 residues. Here the CDR3 DNA reads TGTGCCGGACGACGACACCCCGGGGTCGCCGATACGCAGTATTTT. Translation gives CAGRRHPGVADTQYF.

V and J are TRBV11-2 and TRBJ2-7, with D perhaps TRBD1 (6 bases). Between the trimmed V and J ends, which lost 1 base and 6 bases, there was a span of 16 bases. CDR3 size: 15 residues. Germline loops: CDR1 SGHAT, CDR2 FQNNGV. The DNA for the CDR3 is TGTGCCAGCAGCTTAGGTGGGGGCTCCCCCTCCGAGCAGTACTTC. Protein: CASSLGGGSPSEQYF.

This sequence joins TRBV5-1 and TRBJ2-3; no reliable D call. This CDR3 has 13 residues. CDR1 and CDR2 (germline): SGHRS, YFSETQ. Trimming pared 0 bases from V and 10 bases from J, leaving 12 bases between. DNA of the CDR3: TGCGCCAGCAGCTTGGCCGACGGTTGGGCGCAGTATTTT. It yields the protein CASSLADGWAQYF.